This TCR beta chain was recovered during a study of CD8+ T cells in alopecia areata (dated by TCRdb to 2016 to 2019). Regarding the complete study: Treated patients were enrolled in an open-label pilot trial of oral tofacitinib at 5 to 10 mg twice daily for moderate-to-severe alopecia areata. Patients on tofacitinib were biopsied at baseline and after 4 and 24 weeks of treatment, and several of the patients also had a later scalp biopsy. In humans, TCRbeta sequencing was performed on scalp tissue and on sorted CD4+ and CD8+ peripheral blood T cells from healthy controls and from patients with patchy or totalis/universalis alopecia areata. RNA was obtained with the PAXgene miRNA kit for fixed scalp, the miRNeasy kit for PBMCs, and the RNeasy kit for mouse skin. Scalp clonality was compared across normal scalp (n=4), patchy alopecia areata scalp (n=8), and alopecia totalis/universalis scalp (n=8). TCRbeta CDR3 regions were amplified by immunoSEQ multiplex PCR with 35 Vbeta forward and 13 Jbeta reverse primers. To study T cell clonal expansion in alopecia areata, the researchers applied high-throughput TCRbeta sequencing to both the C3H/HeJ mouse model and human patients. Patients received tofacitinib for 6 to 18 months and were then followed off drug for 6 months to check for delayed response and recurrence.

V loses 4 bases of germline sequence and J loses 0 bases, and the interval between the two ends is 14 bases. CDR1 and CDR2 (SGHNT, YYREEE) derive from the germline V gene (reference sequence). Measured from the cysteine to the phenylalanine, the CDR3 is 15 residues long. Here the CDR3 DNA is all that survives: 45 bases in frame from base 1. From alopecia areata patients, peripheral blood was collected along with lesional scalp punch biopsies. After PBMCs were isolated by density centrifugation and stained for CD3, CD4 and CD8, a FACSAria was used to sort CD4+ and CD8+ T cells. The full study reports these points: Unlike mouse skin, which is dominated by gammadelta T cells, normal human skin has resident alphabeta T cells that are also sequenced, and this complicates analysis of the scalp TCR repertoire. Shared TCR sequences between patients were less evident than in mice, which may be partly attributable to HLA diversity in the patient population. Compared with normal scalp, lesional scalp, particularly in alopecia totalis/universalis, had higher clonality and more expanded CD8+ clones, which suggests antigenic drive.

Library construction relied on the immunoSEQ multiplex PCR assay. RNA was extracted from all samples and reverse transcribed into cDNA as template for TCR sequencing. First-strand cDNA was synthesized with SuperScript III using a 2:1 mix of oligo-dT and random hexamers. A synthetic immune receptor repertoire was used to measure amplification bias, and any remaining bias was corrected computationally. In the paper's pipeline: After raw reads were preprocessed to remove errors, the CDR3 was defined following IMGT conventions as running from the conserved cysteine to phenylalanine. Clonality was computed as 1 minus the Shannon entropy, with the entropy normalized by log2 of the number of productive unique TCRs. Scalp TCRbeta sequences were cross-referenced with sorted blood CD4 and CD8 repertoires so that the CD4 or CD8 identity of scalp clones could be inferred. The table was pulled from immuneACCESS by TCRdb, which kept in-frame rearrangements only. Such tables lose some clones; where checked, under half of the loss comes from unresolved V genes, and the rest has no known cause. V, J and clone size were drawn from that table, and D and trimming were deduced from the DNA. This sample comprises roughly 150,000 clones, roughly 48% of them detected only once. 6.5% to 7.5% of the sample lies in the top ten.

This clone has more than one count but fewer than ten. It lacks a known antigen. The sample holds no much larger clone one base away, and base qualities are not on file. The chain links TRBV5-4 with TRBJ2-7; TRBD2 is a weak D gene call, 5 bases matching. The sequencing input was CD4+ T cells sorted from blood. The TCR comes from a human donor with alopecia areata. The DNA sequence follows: TGTGCCAGCAGCAAGACGATAGGGAGCTCCTACGAGCAGTACTTC. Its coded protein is CASSKTIGSSYEQYF.